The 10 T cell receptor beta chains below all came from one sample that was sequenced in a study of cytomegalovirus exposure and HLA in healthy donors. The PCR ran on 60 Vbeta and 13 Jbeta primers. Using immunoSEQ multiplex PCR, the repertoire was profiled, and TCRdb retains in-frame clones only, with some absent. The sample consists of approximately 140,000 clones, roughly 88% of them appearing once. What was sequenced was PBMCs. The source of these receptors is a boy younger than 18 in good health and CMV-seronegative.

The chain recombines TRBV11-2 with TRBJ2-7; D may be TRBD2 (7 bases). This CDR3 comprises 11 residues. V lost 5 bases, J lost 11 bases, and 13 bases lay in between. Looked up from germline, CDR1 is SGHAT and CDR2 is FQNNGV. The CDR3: CASSGGREEYF. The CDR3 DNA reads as TGTGCCAGCAGCGGGGGCCGGGAGGAGTACTTC.

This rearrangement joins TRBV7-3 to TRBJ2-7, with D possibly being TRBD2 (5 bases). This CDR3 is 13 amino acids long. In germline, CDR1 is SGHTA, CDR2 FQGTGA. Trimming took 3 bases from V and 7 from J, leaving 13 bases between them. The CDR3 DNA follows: TGTGCCAGCAGCTTTGGGCGATCGGGGGAGCAGTACTTC. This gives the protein CASSFGRSGEQYF.

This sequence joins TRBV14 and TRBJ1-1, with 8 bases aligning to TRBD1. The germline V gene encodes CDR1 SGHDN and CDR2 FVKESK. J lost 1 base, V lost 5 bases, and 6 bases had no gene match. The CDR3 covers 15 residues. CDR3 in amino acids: CASSIWDRRNTEAFF. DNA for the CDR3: TGTGCCAGCAGCATATGGGACAGGAGGAACACTGAAGCTTTCTTT. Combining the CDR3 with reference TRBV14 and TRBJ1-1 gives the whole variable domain EAGVTQFPSHSVIEKGQTVTLRCDPISGHDNLYWYRRVMGKEIKFLLHFVKESKQDESGMPNNRFLAERTGGTYSTLKVQPAELEDSGVYFCASSIWDRRNTEAFFGQGTRLTVV.

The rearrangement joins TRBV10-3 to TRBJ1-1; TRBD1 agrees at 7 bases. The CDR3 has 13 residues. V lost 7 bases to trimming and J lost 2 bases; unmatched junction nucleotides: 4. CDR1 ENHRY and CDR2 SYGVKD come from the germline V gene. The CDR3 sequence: CAITGQANTEAFF. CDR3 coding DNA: TGTGCCATCACCGGACAGGCTAACACTGAAGCTTTCTTT.

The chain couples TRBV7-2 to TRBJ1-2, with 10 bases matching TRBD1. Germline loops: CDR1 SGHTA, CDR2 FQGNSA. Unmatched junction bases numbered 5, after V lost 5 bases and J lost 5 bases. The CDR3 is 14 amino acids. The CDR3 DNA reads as TGTGCCAGCAGCCCCGGGACAGGGGCTTATGGCTACACCTTC. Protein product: CASSPGTGAYGYTF.

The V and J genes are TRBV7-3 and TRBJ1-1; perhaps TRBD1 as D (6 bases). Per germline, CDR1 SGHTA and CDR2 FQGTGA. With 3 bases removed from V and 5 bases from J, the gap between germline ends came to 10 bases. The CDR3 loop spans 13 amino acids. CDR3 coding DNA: TGTGCCAGCAGCTTCCAGGGGAAGACTGAAGCTTTCTTT. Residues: CASSFQGKTEAFF.

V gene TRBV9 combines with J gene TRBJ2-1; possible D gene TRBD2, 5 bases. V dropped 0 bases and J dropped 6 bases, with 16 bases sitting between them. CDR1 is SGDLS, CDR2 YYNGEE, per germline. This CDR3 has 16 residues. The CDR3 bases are TGTGCCAGCAGCGTAGGGAGCACTAGTCTCGGCAATGAGCAGTTCTTC. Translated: CASSVGSTSLGNEQFF.

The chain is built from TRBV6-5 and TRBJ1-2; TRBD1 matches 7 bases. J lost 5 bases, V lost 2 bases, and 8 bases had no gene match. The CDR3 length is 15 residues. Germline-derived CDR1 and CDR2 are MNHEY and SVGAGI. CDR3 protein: CASSYGGGERYGYTF. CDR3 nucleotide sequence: TGTGCCAGCAGTTACGGAGGGGGCGAGAGATATGGCTACACCTTC.

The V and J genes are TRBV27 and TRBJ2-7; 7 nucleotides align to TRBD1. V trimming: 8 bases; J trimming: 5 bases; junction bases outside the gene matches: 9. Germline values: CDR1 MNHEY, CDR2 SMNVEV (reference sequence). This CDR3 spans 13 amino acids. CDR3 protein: CASGYRGTHEQYF. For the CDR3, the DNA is TGTGCCAGCGGATACAGGGGTACCCACGAGCAGTACTTC.

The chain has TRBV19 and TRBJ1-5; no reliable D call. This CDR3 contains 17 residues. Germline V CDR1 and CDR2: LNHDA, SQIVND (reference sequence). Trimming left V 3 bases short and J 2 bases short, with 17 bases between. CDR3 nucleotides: TGTGCCAGTAGTATCTGGGCGGGATCGGGTGGCAATCAGCCCCAGCATTTT. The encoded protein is CASSIWAGSGGNQPQHF.